This T cell receptor beta chain was recovered during a study of blood T cell repertoires in COVID-19. The CDR3 covers 13 residues. Losses at the gene ends were 7 bases for V and 4 bases for J; bases not matched to a gene: 6. Germline assignment: CDR1 MNHEY and CDR2 SVGEGT. In the source study's methods: Scientists estimated how many nucleated cells there were by amplifying reference gene primers. Clones were sequenced by immunoSEQ multiplex PCR, and TCRdb holds only the in-frame ones, with some missing. V and J calls and clone size come straight from that table; D and trimming were deduced from the DNA. The table lists about 140,000 clones, roughly 80% of them singletons, with 3% to 4.5% in the top ten.

The chain is built from TRBV6-2 or TRBV6-3 and TRBJ2-5; 7 positions match TRBD1. Sequencing was carried out using peripheral blood. The source of this sequence is a man aged 70-80 years who had recovered from COVID-19. CDR3 coding DNA: TGTGCCAGCACCCCTCCAGGGGGAGAGACCCAGTACTTC. Its translation is CASTPPGGETQYF.